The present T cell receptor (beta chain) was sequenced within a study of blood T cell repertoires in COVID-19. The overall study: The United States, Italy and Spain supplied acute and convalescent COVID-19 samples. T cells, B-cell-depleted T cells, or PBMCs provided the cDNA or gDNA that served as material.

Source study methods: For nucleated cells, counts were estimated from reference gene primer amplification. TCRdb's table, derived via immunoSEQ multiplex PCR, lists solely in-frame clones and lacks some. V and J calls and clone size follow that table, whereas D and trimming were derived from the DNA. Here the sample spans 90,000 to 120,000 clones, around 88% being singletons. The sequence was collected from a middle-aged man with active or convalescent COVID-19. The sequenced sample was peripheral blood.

DNA of the CDR3: TGTGCCAGCAGCCGCCGCCGGGACACCACAGATACGCAGTATTTT. Its protein is CASSRRRDTTDTQYF. The rearrangement uses TRBV7-9 and TRBJ2-3; a weak D match, TRBD1 (6 bases). This CDR3 is built from 15 residues. Per the germline V gene, CDR1 is SEHNR and CDR2 is FQNEAQ (reference sequence). Trimming took off 5 bases at V and 2 bases at J, with 14 bases between the two ends.